What follows are 6 T cell receptor beta chains derived from one specimen sequenced in a study of spatial heterogeneity in lung cancer. Study-wide results and limits: For expanded intratumoral alpha and beta TCRs, counts tracked tumor mutation counts.

What these receptors recognize is not known. Sample time point: sample taken at primary tumor resection. MiXCR, applied by TCRdb to the 5' RACE reads, yields one record per CDR3 protein. The data contain about 16,000 distinct CDR3 sequences, around 6% of them seen just once; the ten biggest clones take up approximately 10%. The sequenced sample was lung tumor tissue, obtained at surgery. These receptors were obtained from a female donor with early-stage non-small cell lung cancer.

This clonotype was seen at least ten times. The rearrangement uses TRBV20-1 and TRBJ2-1, with a tentative D call TRBD2 (5 bases). Trimming left V 4 bases short and J 11 bases short, with 12 bases between. The CDR3 consists of 11 residues. CDR1 and CDR2 (germline): DFQATT, SNEGSKA (reference sequence). CDR3 loop: CSATPAEQQFF. CDR3 nucleotides: TGCAGTGCTACCCCAGCGGAGCAGCAGTTCTTC.

This clonotype appeared many times. The rearrangement joins TRBV27 to TRBJ2-3; perhaps TRBD2 as D (6 bases). Germline V gene data show CDR1 as MNHEY and CDR2 as SMNVEV (reference sequence). Between the trimmed V and J ends, which lost 7 bases and 2 bases, there was a span of 16 bases. The CDR3 has 15 amino acids. As DNA, the CDR3 is TGTGCCAGCAACCGACTGGCGGGGCTCACAGATACGCAGTATTTT. Its protein is CASNRLAGLTDTQYF.

This clonotype was seen many times. The genes are TRBV2 and TRBJ1-6, with 9 bases that match TRBD1. The CDR3 is made up of 15 amino acids. CDR1 and CDR2 (germline): SNHLY, FYNNEI. Unmatched junction bases numbered 8, after V lost 6 bases and J lost 8 bases. The CDR3: CASREDRGAHSPLHF. CDR3 sequence (DNA): TGTGCCAGCAGGGAGGACAGGGGAGCCCATTCACCCCTCCACTTT.

In its sample, this clonotype is medium-sized. V is TRBV29-1 and J is TRBJ2-3; D may be TRBD1 (5 bases). The V gene lost 3 bases and the J gene lost 3 bases, with 13 bases spanning the gap. Germline lookup yields CDR1 SQVTM and CDR2 ANQGSEA. The CDR3 is 14 residues long. As DNA, the CDR3 is TGCAGCGTTGATAACCCTCAGGGTACAGATACGCAGTATTTT. It specifies CSVDNPQGTDTQYF.

This clonotype was counted ten times or more. V gene TRBV29-1 combines with J gene TRBJ2-1; TRBD2 matches 11 bases. This CDR3 has 15 amino acids. Trimming at V came to 3 bases and at J to 9 bases, leaving 10 bases not matched to a gene. Looked up from germline, CDR1 is SQVTM and CDR2 is ANQGSEA. The CDR3 here is CSVEGIAGGSGEQFF. The CDR3 nucleotides are TGCAGCGTTGAGGGGATAGCGGGAGGGTCCGGTGAGCAGTTCTTC.

This clonotype was recorded at least ten times. The CDR3 spells CSAPGTSGSSYNEQFF. Written as DNA, the CDR3 is TGCAGTGCTCCCGGGACTAGCGGAAGCTCCTACAATGAGCAGTTCTTC. The rearrangement uses TRBV20-1 and TRBJ2-1, with 11 bases identical to TRBD2. Losses at the gene ends were 5 bases for V and 0 bases for J; bases not matched to a gene: 6. This CDR3 comprises 16 residues. Germline loops: CDR1 DFQATT, CDR2 SNEGSKA (reference sequence).